Below, one T cell receptor beta chain is given with its context. These data come from a study of blood T cells in healthy people across ages. V lost 6 bases and J lost 0, with 14 bases in between. CDR3 length: 15 amino acids. Per the germline V gene, CDR1 is MNHEY and CDR2 is SVGEGT. The sample providers were healthy Caucasian people from Russia, aged about 6 to 95. No fewer than 6.5 million PBMCs went into each sample. A J-beta primer mix and a sample-barcoded 5' primer were used in a second PCR of roughly 6 to 11 cycles. TCRdb fed the 5' RACE reads into MiXCR, producing one record per CDR3 protein. The sample includes about a million distinct CDR3 sequences, about 53% of them seen just once.

The gene calls are TRBV6-2 or TRBV6-3 and TRBJ1-2; D remains unclear. The origin of this receptor is a woman aged 60-75 years in good health. Sequencing input: blood. This chain's CDR3 is CASRWASRTNYGYTF. In nucleotides, the CDR3 is TGTGCCAGCAGGTGGGCCTCCCGGACTAACTATGGCTACACCTTC.